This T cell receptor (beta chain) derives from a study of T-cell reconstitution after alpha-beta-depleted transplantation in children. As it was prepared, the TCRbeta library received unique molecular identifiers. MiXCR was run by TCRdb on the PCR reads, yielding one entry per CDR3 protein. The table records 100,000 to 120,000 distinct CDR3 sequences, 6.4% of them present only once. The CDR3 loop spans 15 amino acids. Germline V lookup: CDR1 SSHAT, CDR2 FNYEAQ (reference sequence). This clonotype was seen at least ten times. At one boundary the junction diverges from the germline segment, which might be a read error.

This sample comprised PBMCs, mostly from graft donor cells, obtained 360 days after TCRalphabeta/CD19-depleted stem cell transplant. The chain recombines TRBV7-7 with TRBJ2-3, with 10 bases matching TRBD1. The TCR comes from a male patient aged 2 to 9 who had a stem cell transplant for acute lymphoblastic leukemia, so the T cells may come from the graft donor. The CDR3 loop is CASSSGDRGADTQYF. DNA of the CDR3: TGTGCTAGCAGCTCCGGGGACAGGGGAGCAGATACGCAGTATTTT.